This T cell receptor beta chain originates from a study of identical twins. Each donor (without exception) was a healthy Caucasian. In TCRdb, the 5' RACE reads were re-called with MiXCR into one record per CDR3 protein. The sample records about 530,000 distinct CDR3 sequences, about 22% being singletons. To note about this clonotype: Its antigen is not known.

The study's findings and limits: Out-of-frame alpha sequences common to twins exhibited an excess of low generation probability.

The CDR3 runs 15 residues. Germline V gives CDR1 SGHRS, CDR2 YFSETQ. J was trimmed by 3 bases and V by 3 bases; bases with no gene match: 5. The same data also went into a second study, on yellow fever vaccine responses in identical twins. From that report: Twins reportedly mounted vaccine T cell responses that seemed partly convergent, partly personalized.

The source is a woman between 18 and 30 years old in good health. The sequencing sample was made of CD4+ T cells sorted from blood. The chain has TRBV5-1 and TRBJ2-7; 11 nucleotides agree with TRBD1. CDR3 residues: CASSSGTGGVYEQYV. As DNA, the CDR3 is TGCGCCAGCAGCTCCGGGACAGGGGGTGTCTACGAGCAGTACGTC.